This T cell receptor beta chain was profiled in a study of shared clonotypes between healthy human individuals. Study conclusions and caveats: The represented genetic and exposure-history diversity was limited by the small number of donors.

Germline CDR1 and CDR2: MNHEY and SVGAGI. J lost 1 base, V lost 6 bases, and 7 bases had no gene match. This CDR3 is 15 amino acids long. Each cell subset's genomic DNA was divided evenly among several immunoSEQ plates. It was on ten immunoSEQ deep assay plates that unsorted PBMC DNA was sequenced. The table came from immunoSEQ multiplex PCR; TCRdb's copy has only in-frame clones and leaves some out. Here the sample spans 450,000 to 600,000 clones, around 74% being singletons. This clone was recorded only once. Its antigen is unidentified. The sample was PBMCs. V is TRBV6-5 and J is TRBJ2-3, with 7 nucleotides matching TRBD2. The clonotype comes from a woman aged 40 to 49 in good health. Some clones in this sample may be carry-over from other donors' samples. CDR3 nucleotide sequence: TGTGCCAGCAGCCTCGGGAGCGGGGGCACAGATACGCAGTATTTT. Encoded protein: CASSLGSGGTDTQYF.